This T cell receptor beta chain derives from a study of blood T cell repertoires in COVID-19. Produced via immunoSEQ multiplex PCR; TCRdb's table is partial and in-frame only. Counted here are 250,000 to 350,000 clones, 85% to 90% occurring once; the ten biggest clones make up 2.5% to 3.5%. This CDR3 contains 17 residues. V was pared by 7 bases and J by 7 bases, with 12 bases of the junction left unmatched. Germline V gene data show CDR1 as SGHTA and CDR2 as FQGNSA. The chain is built from TRBV7-2 and TRBJ1-6, with 11 nucleotides matching TRBD1. This sequence was found in a woman in her 30s with COVID-19, enrolled during active disease. The specimen sequenced was peripheral blood. CDR3: CASTLQDRGLGNSPLHF. CDR3 nucleotide sequence: TGTGCCAGCACCCTCCAGGACAGGGGGCTAGGCAATTCACCCCTCCACTTT.